Here is one TCR beta chain with its context. This entry is derived from a study of blood T cell repertoires in COVID-19. About the study: The United States, Italy and Spain were the sources of the acute and convalescent COVID-19 samples. Sample material is recorded as cDNA or gDNA derived from T cells, B-cell-depleted T cells, or PBMCs.

Methods used by the authors: Amplification from reference gene primers served as the basis for estimated nucleated cell counts. Using immunoSEQ multiplex PCR, the repertoire was profiled, and TCRdb retains in-frame clones only, with some absent. V and J calls and clone size are as listed in that table; D and trimming were resolved from the DNA. The sample contains roughly 97,000 clones, roughly 82% of which appear only once. J lost 6 bases, V lost 0 bases, and 9 bases had no gene match. The CDR3 loop spans 15 amino acids. Per germline, CDR1 SGDLS and CDR2 YYNGEE. Sequencing was performed on peripheral blood. V is TRBV9 and J is TRBJ2-7, with 7 nucleotides matching TRBD2. This TCR was sampled from a man aged 55-75 years with acute or convalescent COVID-19. CDR3 residues: CASSVASGKFSEQYF. The CDR3 DNA sequence: TGTGCCAGCAGCGTAGCGAGCGGGAAATTTTCCGAGCAGTACTTC.